This entry describes one T cell receptor beta chain. These data originate in a study of human T cells and chemical hapten exposure. The overall study: Upper back patch tests used 0.01% DPC, scored after 6 days.

The time point: pre-sensitization, week 0. The treatment is: therapeutic diphenylcyclopropenone sensitization with weekly scalp DPC. The ends were cut back, 8 bases at V and 2 bases at J, with 9 bases in the middle. The CDR3 consists of 12 residues. Germline loops: CDR1 SNHLY, CDR2 FYNNEI. TCRdb called the RACE reads again in MiXCR, with one record for every CDR3 protein. The table lists around 300,000 distinct CDR3 sequences, over 7.5% of them singletons. This rearrangement joins TRBV2 to TRBJ1-2; D unclear. This clonotype was sampled from a man between 18 and 29 years old with alopecia areata. Some clones in this sample may be carry-over from other donors' samples. The starting material was whole blood, obtained in connection with sensitization to the hapten diphenylcyclopropenone (DPC). The CDR3 bases are TGTGCCAGCTTGGATAACAACTATGGCTACACCTTC. Its protein product is CASLDNNYGYTF.